This T cell receptor beta chain is from a study of T and B cells in COVID-19 patients. For the study at large: Peripheral blood came from COVID-19 patients with active infection or after recovery. Comorbidities linked to unfavorable COVID-19 outcome were present in nine tenths of the roughly 20 active-infection patients. Study-level results: Symptomatic-phase blood samples from mildly ill patients and early samples from severe cases were scarce. No sequencing was yet done of CD4+, regulatory or CD8+ subsets, or of SARS-CoV-2-responsive or tetramer+ sorted cells.

Multiplex PCR with BIOMED2 TRB-A/B primer pools amplified TRB rearrangements. TCRdb recomputed calls from the multiplex PCR reads with MiXCR, one row per CDR3 protein. The repertoire has roughly 15,000 distinct CDR3 sequences, about 29% of them found once; the top ten carry about 1.2%. This clonotype was counted only a few times. Antigen: not known. Blood genomic DNA input for TRB amplification was about 220-500 ng. The V gene's germline CDR1 is SGHNT and CDR2 YENEEA. This CDR3 is built from 17 residues. V was pared by 5 bases and J by 6 bases, with 13 bases of the junction left unmatched. The sequenced material came from blood. The rearrangement joins TRBV11-3 to TRBJ2-1; 10 positions agree with TRBD1. The source of this sequence is a human donor who had recovered from COVID-19. The CDR3 DNA is TGTGCCAGCAGCGCCATGGGCGGGACAGGGGTCGGCAATGAGCAGTTCTTC. This gives the protein CASSAMGGTGVGNEQFF.